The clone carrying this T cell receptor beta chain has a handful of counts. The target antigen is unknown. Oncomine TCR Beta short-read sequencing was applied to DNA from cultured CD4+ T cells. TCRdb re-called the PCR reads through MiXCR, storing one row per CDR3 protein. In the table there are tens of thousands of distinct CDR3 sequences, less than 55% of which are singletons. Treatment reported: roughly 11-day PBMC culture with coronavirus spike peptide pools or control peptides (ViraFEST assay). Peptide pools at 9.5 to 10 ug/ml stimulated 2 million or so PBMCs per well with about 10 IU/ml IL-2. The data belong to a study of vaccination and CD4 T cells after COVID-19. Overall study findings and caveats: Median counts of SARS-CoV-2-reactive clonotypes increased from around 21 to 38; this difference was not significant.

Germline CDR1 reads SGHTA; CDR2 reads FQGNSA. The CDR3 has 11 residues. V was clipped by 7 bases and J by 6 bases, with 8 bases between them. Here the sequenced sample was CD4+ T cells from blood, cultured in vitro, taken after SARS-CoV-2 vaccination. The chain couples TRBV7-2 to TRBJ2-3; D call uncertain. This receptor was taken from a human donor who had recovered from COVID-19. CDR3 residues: CASTRADTQYF. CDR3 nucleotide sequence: TGTGCCAGCACCCGTGCTGATACGCAGTATTTT.